The sequence of this TCR beta chain was determined in a study of blood T cell repertoires in COVID-19. About the research overall: Collection of acute and convalescent COVID-19 samples took place in the United States, Italy and Spain. PBMCs, B-cell-depleted T cells, or T cells were the source of the cDNA or gDNA that made up the material.

How the authors handled the data: Counts of nucleated cells, estimated from reference gene primer amplification, were obtained. Using immunoSEQ multiplex PCR, the repertoire was profiled, and TCRdb retains in-frame clones only, with some absent. That table supplies the V and J calls and clone size; D and trimming were determined from the DNA. The repertoire consists of 83,000 or so clones, with over 70% occurring once and the leading ten covering roughly a tenth. CDR3 size: 14 residues. Germline CDR1 MNHEY, CDR2 SVGAGI. The junction had 12 bases not matched to a gene; V was cut back by 6 bases and J by 8 bases.

The chain joins TRBV6-5 to TRBJ1-2; 7 bases map to TRBD1. The clonotype comes from an elderly woman with acute or convalescent COVID-19. The sequencing sample was made of peripheral blood. This CDR3 is CASSLYRGAVGYTF. The CDR3 DNA follows: TGTGCCAGCAGCCTTTACAGGGGCGCGGTGGGCTACACCTTC.